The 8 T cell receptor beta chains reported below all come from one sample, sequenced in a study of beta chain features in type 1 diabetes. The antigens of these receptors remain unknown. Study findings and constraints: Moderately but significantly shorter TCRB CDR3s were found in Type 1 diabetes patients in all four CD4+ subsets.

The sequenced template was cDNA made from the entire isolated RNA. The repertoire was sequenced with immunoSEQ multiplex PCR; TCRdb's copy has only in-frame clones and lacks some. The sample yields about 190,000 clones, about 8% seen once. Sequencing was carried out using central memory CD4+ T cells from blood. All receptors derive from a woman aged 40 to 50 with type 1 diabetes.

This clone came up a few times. In DNA, the CDR3 is TGCAGTGCTAACGTTCTAAGGGAGCTGTTTTTT. The encoded protein is CSANVLRELFF. The genes are TRBV20-1 and TRBJ2-2, with unresolved D. The CDR3 is 11 residues long. Trimming shortened V by 4 bases and J by 9 bases, and 9 bases separated the two germline ends. Germline V gives CDR1 DFQATT, CDR2 SNEGSKA (reference sequence).

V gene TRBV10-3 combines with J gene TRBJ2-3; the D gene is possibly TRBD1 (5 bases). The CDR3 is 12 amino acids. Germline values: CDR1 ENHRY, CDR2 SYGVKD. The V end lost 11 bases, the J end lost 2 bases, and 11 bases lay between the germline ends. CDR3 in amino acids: CASGAITDTQYF. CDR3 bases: TGTGCCTCTGGGGCCATCACAGATACGCAGTATTTT.

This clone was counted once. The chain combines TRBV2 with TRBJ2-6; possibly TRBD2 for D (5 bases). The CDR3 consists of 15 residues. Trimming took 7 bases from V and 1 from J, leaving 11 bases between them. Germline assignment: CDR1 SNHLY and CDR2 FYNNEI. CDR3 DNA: TGTGCCAGCACGACGGGGATATCTGGGGCCAACGTCCTGACTTTC. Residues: CASTTGISGANVLTF.

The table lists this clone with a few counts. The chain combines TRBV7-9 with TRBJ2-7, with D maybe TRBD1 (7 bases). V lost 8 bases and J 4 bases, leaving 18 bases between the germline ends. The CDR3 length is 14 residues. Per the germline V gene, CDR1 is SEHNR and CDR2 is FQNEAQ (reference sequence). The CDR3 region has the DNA TGTGCCAGCGGGGGTGCGGGGACAGCTTACGAGCAGTACTTC. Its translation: CASGGAGTAYEQYF.

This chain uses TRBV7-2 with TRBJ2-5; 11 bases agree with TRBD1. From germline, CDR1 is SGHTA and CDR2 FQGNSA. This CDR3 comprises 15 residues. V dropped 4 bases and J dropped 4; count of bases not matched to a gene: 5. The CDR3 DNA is TGTGCCAGCAGCTCAGAGGGACAGGGGGGAGAGACCCAGTACTTC. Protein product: CASSSEGQGGETQYF.

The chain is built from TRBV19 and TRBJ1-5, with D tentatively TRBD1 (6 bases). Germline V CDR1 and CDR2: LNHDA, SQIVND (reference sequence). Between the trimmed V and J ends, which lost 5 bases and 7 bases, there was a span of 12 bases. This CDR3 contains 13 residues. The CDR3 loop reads CASSPGVVQPQHF. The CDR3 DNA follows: TGTGCCAGTAGTCCAGGGGTTGTGCAGCCCCAGCATTTT.

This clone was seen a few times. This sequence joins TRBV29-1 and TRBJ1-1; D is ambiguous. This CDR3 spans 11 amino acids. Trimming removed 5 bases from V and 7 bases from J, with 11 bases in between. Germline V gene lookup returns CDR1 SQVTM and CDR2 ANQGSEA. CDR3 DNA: TGCAGCGTTTCCGGACTGGGTGAAGCTTTCTTT. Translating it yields CSVSGLGEAFF.

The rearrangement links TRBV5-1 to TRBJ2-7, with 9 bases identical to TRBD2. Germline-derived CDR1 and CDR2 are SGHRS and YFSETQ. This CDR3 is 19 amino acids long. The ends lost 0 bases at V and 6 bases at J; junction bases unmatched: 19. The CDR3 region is CASSLVPASGTTGIREQYF. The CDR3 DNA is TGCGCCAGCAGCTTGGTCCCGGCTAGCGGGACAACGGGAATCCGCGAGCAGTACTTC.